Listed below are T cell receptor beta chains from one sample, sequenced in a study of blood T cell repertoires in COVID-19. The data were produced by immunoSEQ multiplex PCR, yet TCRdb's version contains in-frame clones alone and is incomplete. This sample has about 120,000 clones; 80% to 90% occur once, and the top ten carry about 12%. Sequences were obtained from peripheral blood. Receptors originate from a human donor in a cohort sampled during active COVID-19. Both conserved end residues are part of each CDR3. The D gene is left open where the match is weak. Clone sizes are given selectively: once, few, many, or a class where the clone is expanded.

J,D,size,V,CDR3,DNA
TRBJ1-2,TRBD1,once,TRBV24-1,CATSDETGSGYTF,TGTGCCACCAGTGATGAGACAGGGAGTGGCTACACCTTC
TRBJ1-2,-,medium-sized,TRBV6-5,CASARGDGYTF,TGTGCCAGCGCCCGGGGGGATGGCTACACCTTC
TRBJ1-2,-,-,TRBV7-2,CASSHREYYGYTF,TGTGCCAGCAGTCATAGGGAGTACTATGGCTACACCTTC
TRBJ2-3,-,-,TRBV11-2,CASSFLALAAPTDTQYF,TGTGCCAGCAGCTTTCTGGCACTAGCTGCCCCCACAGATACGCAGTATTTT
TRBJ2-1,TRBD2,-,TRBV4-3,CASSATSGALNSYNEQFF,TGCGCCAGCAGTGCGACTAGCGGGGCTCTTAACTCCTACAATGAGCAGTTCTTC
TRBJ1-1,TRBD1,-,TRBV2,CASNSGGFPEAFF,TGTGCCAGCAATTCAGGGGGCTTCCCTGAAGCTTTCTTT
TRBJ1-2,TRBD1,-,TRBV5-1,CASSLVTGGGYGYTF,TGCGCCAGCAGCTTGGTCACAGGGGGCGGCTATGGCTACACCTTC
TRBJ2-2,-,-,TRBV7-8,CASSLAPILNTGELFF,TGTGCCAGCAGCTTAGCTCCAATACTAAACACCGGGGAGCTGTTTTTT
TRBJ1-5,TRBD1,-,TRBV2,CASSAQGNQPQHF,TGTGCCAGCAGCGCACAGGGGAATCAGCCCCAGCATTTT
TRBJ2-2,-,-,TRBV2,CASSYSTGELFF,TGTGCCAGCAGTTACAGCACCGGGGAGCTGTTTTTT
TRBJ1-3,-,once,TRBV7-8,CASSREKSAGNTIYF,TGTGCCAGCAGCAGAGAGAAGTCGGCTGGAAACACCATATATTTT
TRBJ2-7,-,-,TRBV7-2,CASSSGTGSFYEQYF,TGTGCCAGCAGCTCCGGGACTGGGTCCTTCTACGAGCAGTACTTC
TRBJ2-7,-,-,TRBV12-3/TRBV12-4,CASSVDSRYEQYF,TGTGCCAGCAGCGTAGACTCCCGGTACGAGCAGTACTTC
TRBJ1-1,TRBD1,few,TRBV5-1,CASSLDETGVSAFF,TGCGCCAGCAGCTTGGATGAGACAGGGGTGAGTGCTTTCTTT
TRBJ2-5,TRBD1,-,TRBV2,CASLDRGPETQYF,TGTGCCAGCCTGGACAGGGGTCCAGAGACCCAGTACTTC
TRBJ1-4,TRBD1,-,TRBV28,CASSSPQGAGEKLFF,TGTGCCAGCAGTTCCCCCCAGGGGGCCGGTGAAAAACTGTTTTTT
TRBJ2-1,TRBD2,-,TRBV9,CASSASRLAGGQEQFF,TGTGCCAGCAGCGCCTCAAGGTTAGCGGGGGGGCAAGAGCAGTTCTTC
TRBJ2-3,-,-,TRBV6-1,CASSEAISGSDTQYF,TGTGCCAGCAGTGAAGCGATAAGCGGATCGGATACGCAGTATTTT
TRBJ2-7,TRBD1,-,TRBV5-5,CASSSIQGFYEQYF,TGTGCCAGCAGCTCCATACAGGGGTTCTACGAGCAGTACTTC
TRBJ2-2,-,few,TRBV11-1,CASSRRGYGDTGELFF,TGTGCCAGCAGCCGAAGGGGATACGGCGACACCGGGGAGCTGTTTTTT
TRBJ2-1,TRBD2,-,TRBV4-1,CASSQDHSGGSYNEQFF,TGCGCCAGCAGCCAAGACCATAGCGGGGGGTCCTACAATGAGCAGTTCTTC
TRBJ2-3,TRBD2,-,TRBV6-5,CASTPAGGVTDTQYF,TGTGCCAGCACTCCAGCGGGGGGCGTCACAGATACGCAGTATTTT
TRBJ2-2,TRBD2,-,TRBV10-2,CASTPASGNTGELFF,TGCGCCAGCACCCCTGCTAGCGGGAACACCGGGGAGCTGTTTTTT
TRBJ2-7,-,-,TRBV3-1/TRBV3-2,CASSGRPKTSSYEQYF,TGTGCCAGCAGCGGTAGACCCAAGACTAGTTCCTACGAGCAGTACTTC
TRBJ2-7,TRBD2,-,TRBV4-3,CASSQQRGFSYEQYF,TGCGCCAGCAGCCAGCAGCGGGGGTTCTCCTACGAGCAGTACTTC
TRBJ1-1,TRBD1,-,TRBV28,CASSPTPGQPNTEAFF,TGTGCCAGCAGTCCAACGCCGGGACAGCCGAACACTGAAGCTTTCTTT